Each of the 11 T cell receptor beta chains below was sequenced from the same sample in a study of human T cells and chemical hapten exposure. Time point denoted: patch test 1, 2 weeks after DPC sensitization. Treatment denoted: therapeutic diphenylcyclopropenone sensitization with weekly scalp DPC. TCRdb called the RACE reads again in MiXCR, with one record for every CDR3 protein. The sample contains some 340,000 distinct CDR3 sequences, about 7% of which appear only once. The sample here was whole blood, taken in connection with sensitization to the hapten diphenylcyclopropenone (DPC). The source of these receptors is a woman between 18 and 29 years old with alopecia areata. Some clones in this sample may be carry-over from other donors' samples.

This clonotype was recorded many times. The chain couples TRBV12-3 or TRBV12-4 to TRBJ1-1, with a tentative D call TRBD1 (5 bases). Trimming shortened V by 6 bases and J by 3 bases, and 11 bases separated the two germline ends. The CDR3 has 13 residues. The CDR3 DNA is TGTGCCAGCAGGGCCAGACAGCACACTGAAGCTTTCTTT. As protein: CASRARQHTEAFF.

This clonotype showed up just a few times. This chain uses TRBV12-3 or TRBV12-4 with TRBJ1-2, with D hard to call. Between the trimmed V and J ends, which lost 6 bases and 3 bases, there was a span of 11 bases. CDR3 size: 13 residues. The CDR3 DNA sequence: TGTGCCAGCAGCCCCGCGGTCTACTATGGCTACACCTTC. It translates to CASSPAVYYGYTF.

This clonotype was counted between two and nine times. The V and J genes are TRBV10-3 and TRBJ1-1, with 7 nucleotides matching TRBD1. This CDR3 has 13 residues. Germline CDR1 ENHRY, CDR2 SYGVKD. The trim removed 7 bases at V and 2 bases at J, leaving 4 bases unmatched. The CDR3 DNA is TGTGCCATCAAGGAGGGGGCTAACACTGAAGCTTTCTTT. Encoded protein: CAIKEGANTEAFF.

This clonotype was counted between two and nine times. The chain recombines TRBV6-2 or TRBV6-3 with TRBJ2-2, with 9 positions matching TRBD1. CDR1 and CDR2 (germline): MNHEY, SVGEGT. Germline trimming cut 5 bases from V and 3 bases from J; bases unmatched to any gene: 4. The CDR3 spans 15 residues. The DNA for the CDR3 is TGTGCCAGCAGTCGTTGGACAGGGGACACCGGGGAGCTGTTTTTT. Protein: CASSRWTGDTGELFF.

This clonotype was counted a few times. J is TRBJ1-4 and V is TRBV12-3 or TRBV12-4, with unresolved D. The CDR3 loop spans 12 amino acids. V lost 6 bases to trimming and J lost 14 bases, with 16 bases between them. The CDR3 reads CASRSDTGWLFF. The CDR3 coding sequence is TGTGCCAGCAGATCTGACACGGGATGGCTGTTTTTT.

This clonotype was counted only a few times. The chain joins TRBV6-1 to TRBJ1-5, with TRBD1 matching 7 bases. This CDR3 has 14 residues. Trimming at V came to 6 bases and at J to 5 bases, leaving 7 bases not matched to a gene. Germline lookup yields CDR1 MNHNS and CDR2 SASEGT. The CDR3 spells CASSGTASYQPQHF. The CDR3 region has the DNA TGTGCCAGCAGCGGGACAGCCTCTTATCAGCCCCAGCATTTT.

There are many counts of this clonotype. The V gene is TRBV7-3, the J gene TRBJ2-3, with D uncertain. Germline CDR1 reads SGHTA; CDR2 reads FQGTGA. V was cut by 4 bases and J by 6 bases, with 14 bases left in between. The CDR3 extends over 14 amino acids. This chain's CDR3 is CASSSSQPTDTQYF. In nucleotides, the CDR3 is TGTGCCAGCAGCTCAAGCCAGCCCACGGATACGCAGTATTTT.

This clonotype has ten or more counts. This rearrangement joins TRBV4-1 to TRBJ1-4, with TRBD1 matching 7 bases. CDR3 length: 15 amino acids. CDR1 is MGHRA, CDR2 YSYEKL, per germline. V was pared by 1 base and J by 5 bases, with 4 bases of the junction left unmatched. The CDR3 loop is CASSQGQGMNEKLFF. CDR3 in DNA: TGCGCCAGCAGCCAAGGACAGGGCATGAATGAAAAACTGTTTTTT.

This clonotype was counted only a few times. This sequence joins TRBV2 and TRBJ2-7, with 10 bases that match TRBD2. Germline-derived CDR1 and CDR2 are SNHLY and FYNNEI. After removal of 4 bases from V and 2 bases from J, the junction contained 5 bases not matched to a gene. This CDR3 contains 15 residues. The CDR3 DNA follows: TGTGCCAGCAGTGCTCGGACTAGCGGAGCCTACGAGCAGTACTTC. This encodes CASSARTSGAYEQYF. Full variable domain (missing parts from reference TRBV2 and TRBJ2-7): EPEVTQTPSHQVTQMGQEVILRCVPISNHLYFYWYRQILGQKVEFLVSFYNNEISEKSEIFDDQFSVERPDGSNFTLKIRSTKLEDSAMYFCASSARTSGAYEQYFGPGTRLTVT.

The chain couples TRBV3-1 to TRBJ2-7, with 9 positions matching TRBD2. The CDR3 extends over 16 amino acids. Unmatched junction bases numbered 9, after V lost 4 bases and J lost 2 bases. The germline V gene encodes CDR1 LGHDT and CDR2 YNNKEL (reference sequence). The CDR3 DNA reads TGTGCCAGCAGCCCAAAGAGACTAGCGGAGACCTACGAGCAGTACTTC. Protein: CASSPKRLAETYEQYF.

Ten or more counts support this clonotype. J is TRBJ2-7 and V is TRBV5-6, with 7 bases that match TRBD2. Unmatched junction bases numbered 3, after V lost 0 bases and J lost 6 bases. Germline V lookup: CDR1 SGHDT, CDR2 YYEEEE. CDR3 length equals 13 residues. Written as DNA, the CDR3 is TGTGCCAGCAGCTTGGTCGGGAGGTCCGAGCAGTACTTC. Its translation is CASSLVGRSEQYF.